These 23 T cell receptor beta chains were all obtained from the same sample, sequenced in a study of beta chain features in type 1 diabetes. Reverse transcribing all isolated RNA meant expressed TCRB transcripts were sequenced. Here immunoSEQ multiplex PCR was the method, and the copy in TCRdb shows in-frame clones only, minus some. The data contain some 150,000 clones, less than 15% of them singletons. Study-level points and caveats: Shortening that was moderate but significant affected the TCRB CDR3s of Type 1 diabetes patients in all four CD4+ subsets.

These TCRs' antigens remain unknown. Sequenced input: central memory CD4+ T cells from blood. The source of these receptors is a man younger than 35 with type 1 diabetes.

This chain links TRBV29-1 with TRBJ1-2; D possibly corresponds to TRBD1 (5 bases). Per germline, CDR1 SQVTM and CDR2 ANQGSEA. The CDR3 spans 15 residues. Deletions cut 4 bases from V and 0 bases from J, with 15 bases between. The CDR3 here is CSVAKQGLTNYGYTF. DNA for the CDR3: TGCAGCGTTGCAAAGCAGGGACTTACTAACTATGGCTACACCTTC.

The table lists this clone with a few counts. V and J are TRBV10-3 and TRBJ2-3; D is unclear. Trimming took 10 bases from V and 4 from J, leaving 12 bases between them. Germline CDR1 and CDR2: ENHRY and SYGVKD. The CDR3 length is 12 residues. CDR3 DNA sequence: TGTGCCACCCGTCCGGGCGCAGATACGCAGTATTTT. It codes for CATRPGADTQYF.

V and J are TRBV15 and TRBJ2-7; D is possibly TRBD1 or TRBD2 (5 bases each). Germline V CDR1 and CDR2: LNHNV, YYDKDF (reference sequence). The CDR3 spans 15 residues. V lost 1 base to trimming and J lost 5 bases, with 15 bases between them. CDR3 coding DNA: TGTGCCACCAGCAGAGTGGGCGAGGGGACCCACGAGCAGTACTTC. It translates to CATSRVGEGTHEQYF.

This clone was observed a single time. The V call is TRBV4-1, the J call TRBJ2-7, with 9 positions matching TRBD1. V lost 3 bases, J lost 5 bases, and 11 bases stayed unmatched. Per germline, CDR1 MGHRA and CDR2 YSYEKL. The CDR3 runs 16 residues. CDR3 nucleotides: TGCGCCAGCAGCCAGCCTGACAGGGGGTTTACAGACGAGCAGTACTTC. Translating it yields CASSQPDRGFTDEQYF.

This clone has a handful of counts. The chain uses TRBV4-1 and TRBJ1-2, with a weak D call TRBD1 (5 bases). The CDR3 totals 16 residues. Trimming took 6 bases from V and 4 from J, leaving 21 bases between them. Germline assignment: CDR1 MGHRA and CDR2 YSYEKL. The CDR3 DNA reads as TGCGCCAGCAGTCCGAATCAGGACACCGGTATCTATGGCTACACCTTC. It translates to CASSPNQDTGIYGYTF.

This clone was detected a few times. The chain has TRBV21-1 and TRBJ1-1. TRBV21-1 is assigned pseudogene status. The CDR3 extends over 13 amino acids. The CDR3 here is CASSKEEQHEAFF. CDR3 coding DNA: TGTGCCAGCAGCAAAGAAGAGCAGCATGAAGCTTTCTTT.

This clone was counted ten times or more. The chain couples TRBV27 to TRBJ2-7; TRBD1 might be the D (6 bases). This CDR3 region has 13 residues. Germline V gene data show CDR1 as MNHEY and CDR2 as SMNVEV (reference sequence). V was cut by 3 bases and J by 6 bases, with 12 bases left in between. The DNA for the CDR3 is TGTGCCAGCAGTTTTGTGGGGGCGACCGAGCAGTACTTC. It encodes CASSFVGATEQYF.

This sequence joins TRBV5-1 and TRBJ1-2; 8 bases align to TRBD1. The CDR3 has 14 residues. The V and J ends lost 5 bases and 6 bases, in that order; junction bases with no gene match: 9. CDR1 SGHRS and CDR2 YFSETQ come from the germline V gene. Written as DNA, the CDR3 is TGCGCCAGCAGTTCGGGACAGGATTTAGATGGCTACACCTTC. This codes for CASSSGQDLDGYTF.

The V call is TRBV30, the J call TRBJ1-2, with unresolved D. Germline CDR1 and CDR2: GTSNPN and SVGIG (reference sequence). V dropped 0 bases and J dropped 2 bases, with 7 bases sitting between them. CDR3 length equals 13 residues. The CDR3 reads CAWSVAQNYGYTF. The CDR3 DNA follows: TGTGCCTGGAGTGTAGCACAGAACTATGGCTACACCTTC. Using reference TRBV30 and TRBJ1-2 for the parts outside the CDR3, the full variable domain is SQTIHQWPATLVQPVGSPLSLECTVEGTSNPNLYWYRQAAGRGLQLLFYSVGIGQISSEVPQNLSASRPQDRQFILSSKKLLLSDSGFYLCAWSVAQNYGYTFGSGTRLTVV.

This clone was seen only a few times. This sequence joins TRBV18 and TRBJ1-1; D unclear. Germline CDR1 is KGHSH and CDR2 is LQKENI. The CDR3 is 14 amino acids. Trimming took 2 bases from V and 1 from J, leaving 8 bases between them. In DNA, the CDR3 is TGTGCCAGCTCACCAAGTGAGAAGAACACTGAAGCTTTCTTT. It yields the protein CASSPSEKNTEAFF.

This clone appeared many times. The rearrangement links TRBV25-1 to TRBJ2-3; 8 bases align to TRBD2. V lost 5 bases, J lost 0 bases, and 4 bases stayed unmatched. CDR1 is MGHDK and CDR2 is SYGVNS in the germline V gene. This CDR3 contains 15 residues. Here the CDR3 DNA reads TGTGCCAGCAGTAGAACGGGGGGGAGCACAGATACGCAGTATTTT. Its protein product is CASSRTGGSTDTQYF.

This clone was detected ten times or more. The rearrangement links TRBV9 to TRBJ1-5, with D possibly TRBD1 on 6 matching bases. The CDR3 sequence is 13 residues long. The V gene's germline CDR1 is SGDLS and CDR2 YYNGEE. V was cut by 3 bases and J by 6 bases, with 10 bases left in between. Written as DNA, the CDR3 is TGTGCCAGCAGCGGAACAGGGAGTCAGCCCCAGCATTTT. Protein: CASSGTGSQPQHF.

Concerning this clone itself: This same CDR3 is encoded by further DNA sequences in the sample. The chain has TRBV29-1 and TRBJ2-5; D is possibly TRBD2 (6 bases). The germline V and J ends were trimmed by 1 base and 7 bases, with 10 bases remaining between them. Per the germline V gene, CDR1 is SQVTM and CDR2 is ANQGSEA. This CDR3 is built from 12 residues. The CDR3 DNA is TGCAGCGTTGAAGGGCTGGAGGGGACCCAGTACTTC. This sequence encodes CSVEGLEGTQYF. Variable domain in full (rest from reference TRBV29-1 and TRBJ2-5): SAVISQKPSRDICQRGTSLTIQCQVDSQVTMMFWYRQQPGQSLTLIATANQGSEATYESGFVIDKFPISRPNLTFSTLTVSNMSPEDSSIYLCSVEGLEGTQYFGPGTRLLVL.

This clone was counted a few times. This rearrangement joins TRBV18 to TRBJ2-7; maybe TRBD1 (5 bases). From germline, CDR1 is KGHSH and CDR2 LQKENI. The CDR3 runs 14 residues. V was cut by 4 bases and J by 2 bases, with 12 bases left in between. In nucleotides, the CDR3 is TGTGCCAGCTCACAACAGGTGACCGCCTACGAGCAGTACTTC. Translated: CASSQQVTAYEQYF. The variable domain in full, with the rest retrieved from reference TRBV18 and TRBJ2-7, is NAGVMQNPRHLVRRRGQEARLRCSPMKGHSHVYWYRQLPEEGLKFMVYLQKENIIDESGMPKERFSAEFPKEGPSILRIQQVVRGDSAAYFCASSQQVTAYEQYFGPGTRLTVT.

This clone was recorded a few times. The J gene is TRBJ1-1, the V gene TRBV29-1, with D unresolved. Germline lookup yields CDR1 SQVTM and CDR2 ANQGSEA. This CDR3 region has 12 residues. V was pared by 7 bases and J by 1 base, with 10 bases between. CDR3 sequence reads: CSGGRSNTEAFF. CDR3 coding DNA: TGCAGCGGTGGACGGTCGAACACTGAAGCTTTCTTT.

This clone was found a few times. The chain employs TRBV25-1 and TRBJ2-4, with TRBD2 as a possible D gene (6 bases). The germline V and J ends were trimmed by 1 base and 6 bases, with 10 bases remaining between them. Germline V gives CDR1 MGHDK, CDR2 SYGVNS. This CDR3 comprises 14 residues. The CDR3 here is CASSESGEGNIQYF. CDR3 nucleotide sequence: TGTGCCAGCAGTGAATCGGGGGAAGGAAACATTCAGTACTTC.

In this sample, this clone turned up a few times. J is TRBJ2-7 and V is TRBV7-7; tentative D call: TRBD2 (6 bases). The CDR3 totals 14 residues. Between the trimmed V and J ends, which lost 0 bases and 4 bases, there was a span of 10 bases. CDR1 is SSHAT and CDR2 is FNYEAQ in the germline V gene (reference sequence). The chain's CDR3 is CASSLAGAGYEQYF. In DNA, the CDR3 is TGTGCCAGCAGCTTAGCAGGGGCGGGGTACGAGCAGTACTTC.

The chain employs TRBV6-1 and TRBJ1-6, with D hard to call. Trimming removed 2 bases at V and 3 bases at J, with 5 bases between. This CDR3 region has 14 residues. CDR1 and CDR2 (germline): MNHNS, SASEGT. The CDR3 here is CASSEWGYNSPLHF. The CDR3 DNA is TGTGCCAGCAGTGAATGGGGCTATAATTCACCCCTCCACTTT.

This clone was seen only once. The chain employs TRBV27 and TRBJ2-4; a weak D match, TRBD1 (5 bases). This CDR3 has 19 residues. V lost 5 bases, J lost 0 bases, and 23 bases lay in between. Looked up from germline, CDR1 is MNHEY and CDR2 is SMNVEV (reference sequence). CDR3: CASSPLPVLGAGAKNIQYF. DNA of the CDR3: TGTGCCAGCAGTCCCCTCCCTGTGTTAGGGGCAGGAGCCAAAAACATTCAGTACTTC.

This clone was picked up a small number of times. A read error may account for a junction end that differs from germline. V gene TRBV6-5 combines with J gene TRBJ1-6; 8 bases are a match to TRBD1. This CDR3 is built from 14 residues. Germline V gives CDR1 MNHEY, CDR2 SVGAGI. The CDR3 bases are TGTGCCAGCAGTTACACCGGACAGGGTTCAACCCTCCACTTT. Amino acid sequence: CASSYTGQGSTLHF.

The sample holds a few counts of this clone. V usage is TRBV27 and J usage is TRBJ2-1, with D possibly TRBD2 on 5 matching bases. Trimming removed 6 bases at V and 3 bases at J, with 15 bases between. Germline CDR1 reads MNHEY; CDR2 reads SMNVEV (reference sequence). The CDR3 length is 15 residues. CDR3 DNA sequence: TGTGCCAGCAGCCCCGCCGGGGAAGGCTACAATGAGCAGTTCTTC. It yields the protein CASSPAGEGYNEQFF.

The CDR3 bases are TGTGCCAGCAGCTTAGCGGTCGGTGGCGGGGAGCTGTTTTTT. Its translation: CASSLAVGGGELFF. The chain is built from TRBV7-9 and TRBJ2-2; no firm D call. V was shortened by 0 bases and J by 7 bases, with 9 bases between the two germline ends. The germline V gene has CDR1 SEHNR and CDR2 FQNEAQ (reference sequence). The CDR3 spans 14 residues.

The rearrangement uses TRBV10-3 and TRBJ1-2; possible D gene TRBD1, 5 bases. Germline V gives CDR1 ENHRY, CDR2 SYGVKD. The CDR3 runs 16 residues. Trimming left V 4 bases short and J 4 bases short, with 19 bases between. CDR3 coding DNA: TGTGCCATCAGTGGCATGAGGGGTAGCAGTGGCTATGGCTACACCTTC. This sequence encodes CAISGMRGSSGYGYTF.